A single sample is the source of the 20 T cell receptor beta chains below, sequenced in a study of blood T cell repertoires in COVID-19. Clones were sequenced by immunoSEQ multiplex PCR, and TCRdb holds only the in-frame ones, with some missing. The data show some 170,000 clones, about 86% seen once. The specimen was peripheral blood. These receptors originate from an elderly woman with acute or convalescent COVID-19.

The rearrangement joins TRBV24-1 to TRBJ2-5; 10 nucleotides agree with TRBD2. The CDR3 runs to 17 residues. From germline, CDR1 is KGHDR and CDR2 SFDVKD. V was clipped by 5 bases and J by 5 bases; unmatched bases: 13. CDR3 sequence: CATSAPNPLAGSETQYF. The CDR3 region has the DNA TGTGCCACCAGTGCCCCGAACCCACTAGCGGGAAGCGAGACCCAGTACTTC.

J is TRBJ1-4 and V is TRBV29-1, with D possibly being TRBD1 (6 bases). CDR1 is SQVTM, CDR2 ANQGSEA, per germline. This CDR3 spans 15 amino acids. V was cut by 6 bases and J by 2 bases, with 16 bases left in between. The CDR3 DNA is TGCAGCGTAGTCGGGTTGCAGGGGACTAATGAAAAACTGTTTTTT. Translated: CSVVGLQGTNEKLFF.

The J gene is TRBJ2-5, the V gene TRBV4-1; 13 nucleotides align to TRBD2. The CDR3 length is 16 residues. Trimming cost V 4 bases and J 5 bases; bases outside gene matches: 7. CDR1 MGHRA and CDR2 YSYEKL come from the germline V gene. This chain's CDR3 is CASSREGLAGDETQYF. The CDR3 DNA reads TGCGCCAGCAGCCGGGAAGGACTAGCGGGGGATGAGACCCAGTACTTC.

This rearrangement joins TRBV28 to TRBJ1-1; 7 bases are shared with TRBD1. Germline V lookup: CDR1 MDHEN, CDR2 SYDVKM. The length of the CDR3 is 13 residues. With 6 bases clipped from V and 4 bases from J, the junction kept 5 bases outside the gene matches. CDR3 amino acids: CASRPGGRTEAFF. CDR3 DNA sequence: TGTGCCAGCAGACCAGGGGGGCGCACTGAAGCTTTCTTT.

The CDR3 bases are TGCAGTGCTAGTTACGGGACAGGGGGCACCCATCAGCCCCAGCATTTT. This translates into CSASYGTGGTHQPQHF. V is TRBV20-1 and J is TRBJ1-5, with 12 bases that match TRBD1. Germline assignment: CDR1 DFQATT and CDR2 SNEGSKA (reference sequence). V was pared by 3 bases and J by 5 bases, with 8 bases of the junction left unmatched. The CDR3 sequence is 16 residues long.

This chain connects TRBV7-9 to TRBJ2-5; D is possibly TRBD1 (5 bases). Germline lookup yields CDR1 SEHNR and CDR2 FQNEAQ (reference sequence). Trimming removed 3 bases from V and 8 bases from J, with 16 bases in between. The CDR3 sequence is 14 residues long. CDR3 sequence (DNA): TGTGCCAGCAGCTTTCCCTTGGGGCCCACAACCCAGTACTTC. Protein: CASSFPLGPTTQYF.

This clone has a single count. The V and J genes are TRBV18 and TRBJ2-7; 12 bases fit TRBD2. Germline-derived CDR1 and CDR2 are KGHSH and LQKENI. The CDR3 consists of 17 residues. V lost 1 base, J lost 3 bases, and 7 bases stayed unmatched. Here the CDR3 DNA reads TGTGCCAGCTCACCACACCGGCCGGGACTAGCGGGCTACGAGCAGTACTTC. It specifies CASSPHRPGLAGYEQYF.

V and J are TRBV5-1 and TRBJ2-1; the match to TRBD2 covers 8 bases. Germline trimming cut 2 bases from V and 0 bases from J; bases unmatched to any gene: 7. The CDR3 consists of 17 residues. From germline, CDR1 is SGHRS and CDR2 YFSETQ. CDR3 DNA: TGCGCCAGCAGCTTTGGGGCCAGCGGGAGCTCCTACAATGAGCAGTTCTTC. As protein: CASSFGASGSSYNEQFF.

The chain couples TRBV30 to TRBJ1-2, with D perhaps TRBD1 (5 bases). CDR3 length equals 12 residues. The V and J ends lost 0 bases and 7 bases respectively, with 9 bases between them. Per germline, CDR1 GTSNPN and CDR2 SVGIG (reference sequence). CDR3 amino acids: CAWSVLGAGYTF. In DNA, the CDR3 is TGTGCCTGGAGTGTATTAGGGGCTGGCTACACCTTC.

The chain couples TRBV7-3 to TRBJ2-1, with TRBD2 matching over 12 bases. The J segment lost 4 bases and the V segment lost 3 bases, leaving 10 bases of the junction unmatched. The CDR3 extends over 18 amino acids. The V gene's germline CDR1 is SGHTA and CDR2 FQGTGA. The CDR3 loop is CASSFHPSGGAVYNEQFF. The DNA of the CDR3 is TGTGCCAGCAGCTTTCACCCTAGCGGGGGGGCCGTGTACAATGAGCAGTTCTTC.

The CDR3: CASTGTGDNYGYTF. CDR3 bases: TGTGCCAGCACCGGGACAGGGGATAACTATGGCTACACCTTC. The chain carries TRBV18 and TRBJ1-2; 10 nucleotides agree with TRBD1. CDR1 and CDR2 (germline): KGHSH, LQKENI. V lost 8 bases and J lost 1; bases outside the gene matches: 4. The CDR3 is made up of 14 amino acids.

CDR3 amino acids: CASSLPARRQGNSYEQYF. In DNA, the CDR3 is TGTGCCAGCAGCTTACCCGCCCGGCGACAGGGCAACTCCTACGAGCAGTACTTC. V usage is TRBV7-9 and J usage is TRBJ2-7; TRBD1 matches at 7 bases. V was pared by 2 bases and J by 0 bases, with 13 bases of the junction left unmatched. The CDR3 is 18 amino acids. Germline V gene data show CDR1 as SEHNR and CDR2 as FQNEAQ (reference sequence).

The chain combines TRBV28 with TRBJ2-1, with 7 bases lining up with TRBD2. The V segment lost 4 bases and the J segment 1 base; nucleotides outside the gene matches: 10. Germline CDR1 is MDHEN and CDR2 is SYDVKM. The CDR3 totals 17 residues. The CDR3 coding sequence is TGTGCCAGCAGTTCCGTCGGGGAGGGTCATTCCTACAATGAGCAGTTCTTC. Protein: CASSSVGEGHSYNEQFF.

This chain links TRBV24-1 with TRBJ2-1; 8 bases agree with TRBD2. This CDR3 contains 17 residues. Germline V gives CDR1 KGHDR, CDR2 SFDVKD. V dropped 4 bases and J dropped 6; count of bases not matched to a gene: 13. The CDR3 DNA reads as TGTGCCACCAGTGACCCCGGGGGGGGAGATAGAGGCAATGAGCAGTTCTTC. It codes for CATSDPGGGDRGNEQFF.

The rearrangement links TRBV7-9 to TRBJ2-1; D unclear. The CDR3 extends over 16 amino acids. Germline V gives CDR1 SEHNR, CDR2 FQNEAQ (reference sequence). V was shortened by 5 bases and J by 3 bases, with 17 bases between the two germline ends. The DNA for the CDR3 is TGTGCCAGCAGCCTAGACCCTATGGGCAGCTACAATGAGCAGTTCTTC. This sequence encodes CASSLDPMGSYNEQFF.

V usage is TRBV24-1 and J usage is TRBJ1-2; 8 nucleotides line up with TRBD1. This CDR3 comprises 13 residues. CDR1 is KGHDR, CDR2 SFDVKD, per germline. The V gene end was trimmed by 5 bases and the J gene end by 8 bases; junction bases not matched to a gene: 6. The CDR3 bases are TGTGCCACCAGTGGGACAGGGACAGAAGGCTACACCTTC. It encodes CATSGTGTEGYTF.

V gene TRBV4-2 combines with J gene TRBJ1-2; no firm D call. Germline CDR1 reads LGHNA; CDR2 reads YNFKEQ. Trimming took 4 bases from V and 5 from J, leaving 14 bases between them. The CDR3 contains 14 residues. The CDR3 nucleotides read TGTGCCAGCAGCCGGGAGTTCTGGGAGTATGGCTACACCTTC. Translating gives CASSREFWEYGYTF.

The rearrangement links TRBV7-9 to TRBJ1-3, with D hard to call. Per the germline V gene, CDR1 is SEHNR and CDR2 is FQNEAQ (reference sequence). Trimming stripped 3 bases from V and 2 bases from J, with 20 bases between. The CDR3 is 18 amino acids. The CDR3 protein is CASSFGLWAGKTGNTIYF. CDR3 coding DNA: TGTGCCAGCAGCTTTGGCCTCTGGGCGGGGAAGACTGGAAACACCATATATTTT.

The rearrangement links TRBV19 to TRBJ2-2; D is possibly TRBD2 (6 bases). The germline CDR1 and CDR2 sequences are LNHDA and SQIVND (reference sequence). Trimming took 7 bases from V and 3 from J, leaving 12 bases between them. CDR3 length: 14 amino acids. The CDR3 loop reads CASNYGGDTGELFF. In DNA, the CDR3 is TGTGCCAGTAATTATGGCGGGGACACCGGGGAGCTGTTTTTT.

The chain joins TRBV6-5 to TRBJ1-1; 7 bases line up with TRBD1. V was pared by 7 bases and J by 0 bases, with 5 bases of the junction left unmatched. This CDR3 is 14 amino acids long. Germline V gene data show CDR1 as MNHEY and CDR2 as SVGAGI. The CDR3 spells CASNNRGLNTEAFF. Written as DNA, the CDR3 is TGTGCCAGCAATAACAGGGGACTGAACACTGAAGCTTTCTTT.